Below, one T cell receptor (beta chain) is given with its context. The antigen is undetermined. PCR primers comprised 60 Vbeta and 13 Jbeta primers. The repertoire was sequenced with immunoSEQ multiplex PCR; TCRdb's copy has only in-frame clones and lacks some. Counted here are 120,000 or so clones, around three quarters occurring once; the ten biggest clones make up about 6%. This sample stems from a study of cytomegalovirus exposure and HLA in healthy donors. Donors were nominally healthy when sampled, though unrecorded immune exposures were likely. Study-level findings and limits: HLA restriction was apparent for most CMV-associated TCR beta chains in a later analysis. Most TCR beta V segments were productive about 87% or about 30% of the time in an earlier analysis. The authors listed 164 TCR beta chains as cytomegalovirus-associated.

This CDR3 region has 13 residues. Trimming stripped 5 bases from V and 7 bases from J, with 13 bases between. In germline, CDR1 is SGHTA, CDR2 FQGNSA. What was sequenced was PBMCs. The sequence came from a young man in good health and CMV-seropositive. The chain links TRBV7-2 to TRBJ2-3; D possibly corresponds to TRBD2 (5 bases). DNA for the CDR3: TGTGCCAGCAGCACGGACTCACTCAATACGCAGTATTTT. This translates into CASSTDSLNTQYF. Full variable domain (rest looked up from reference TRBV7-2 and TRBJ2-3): GAGVSQSPSNKVTEKGKDVELRCDPISGHTALYWYRQSLGQGLEFLIYFQGNSAPDKSGLPSDRFSAERTGGSVSTLTIQRTQQEDSAVYLCASSTDSLNTQYFGPGTRLTVL.